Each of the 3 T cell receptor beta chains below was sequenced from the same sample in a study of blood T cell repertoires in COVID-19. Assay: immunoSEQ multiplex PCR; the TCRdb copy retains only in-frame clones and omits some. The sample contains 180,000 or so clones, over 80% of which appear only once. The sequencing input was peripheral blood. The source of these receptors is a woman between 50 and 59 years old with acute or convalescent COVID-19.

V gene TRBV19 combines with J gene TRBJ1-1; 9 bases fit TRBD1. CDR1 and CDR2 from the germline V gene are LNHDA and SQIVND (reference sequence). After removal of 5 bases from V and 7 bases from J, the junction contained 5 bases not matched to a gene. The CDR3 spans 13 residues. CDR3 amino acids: CASSDGTGYEAFF. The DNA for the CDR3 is TGTGCCAGTAGTGACGGGACAGGGTATGAAGCTTTCTTT.

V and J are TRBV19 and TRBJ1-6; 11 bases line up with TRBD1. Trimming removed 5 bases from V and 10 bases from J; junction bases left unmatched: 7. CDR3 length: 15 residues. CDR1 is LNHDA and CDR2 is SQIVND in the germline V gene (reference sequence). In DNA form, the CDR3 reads TGTGCCAGTAGTCCGACAGGACAGGGGGCCTCACCCCTCCACTTT. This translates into CASSPTGQGASPLHF.

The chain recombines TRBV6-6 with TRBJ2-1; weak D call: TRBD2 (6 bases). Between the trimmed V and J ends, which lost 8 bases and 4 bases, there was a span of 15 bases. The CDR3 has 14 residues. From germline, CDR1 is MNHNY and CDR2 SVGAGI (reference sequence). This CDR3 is CASLGGAVYNEQFF. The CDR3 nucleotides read TGTGCCAGCCTTGGCGGGGCAGTATACAATGAGCAGTTCTTC.